This TCR beta chain was recorded in a study of blood T cell repertoires in COVID-19. Overall study: T cells, B-cell-depleted T cells, or PBMCs supplied cDNA or gDNA.

Profiled with immunoSEQ multiplex PCR; TCRdb holds only in-frame clones, not every one. The table lists about 430,000 clones, approximately 87% of them singletons. Participant-given clinical history determined each cohort assignment. Germline CDR1 DFQATT, CDR2 SNEGSKA (reference sequence). With V trimmed by 6 bases and J by 2 bases, 7 bases remained unmatched. This CDR3 spans 14 amino acids. The chain links TRBV20-1 to TRBJ1-2; TRBD1 aligns across 9 bases. Sample: PBMCs or T cells enriched from blood (not recorded which). This clonotype originated in a woman under 40 with acute COVID-19. Written as DNA, the CDR3 is TGCAGTGCGAGTCCTACAGGGGGCAACTATGGCTACACCTTC. Translated: CSASPTGGNYGYTF.